A single sample is the source of the 3 T cell receptor beta chains below, sequenced in a study of cytomegalovirus exposure and HLA in healthy donors. PCR involved 60 Vbeta and 13 Jbeta primers. Repertoires were generated with immunoSEQ multiplex PCR, while TCRdb's copy carries only in-frame clones and drops some. This table has around 150,000 clones, about 78% appearing once. Material for sequencing was PBMCs. The receptors stem from a man aged 35 to 55 in good health and CMV-seropositive.

This chain joins TRBV15 and TRBJ1-2; D is undetermined. CDR3 length: 14 residues. Germline lookup yields CDR1 LNHNV and CDR2 YYDKDF (reference sequence). V was cut by 3 bases and J by 3 bases, with 11 bases left in between. The CDR3 reads CATSSSGEDYGYTF. In DNA, the CDR3 is TGTGCCACCAGCAGCTCCGGGGAAGACTATGGCTACACCTTC.

The chain is built from TRBV14 and TRBJ2-1; a possible D gene is TRBD2 (6 bases). The ends were cut back, 6 bases at V and 8 bases at J, with 14 bases in the middle. Germline V CDR1 and CDR2: SGHDN, FVKESK. This CDR3 region has 13 residues. CDR3 sequence (DNA): TGTGCCAGCAGTCCAAGGTCGGGGGATGAGCAGTTCTTC. Amino acid sequence: CASSPRSGDEQFF.

The CDR3 bases are TGCAGTGCTAGCAGGGGTCTAGAAGCTTTCTTT. Translated: CSASRGLEAFF. The chain is built from TRBV20-1 and TRBJ1-1; a weak D match, TRBD1 (6 bases). CDR1 is DFQATT and CDR2 is SNEGSKA in the germline V gene (reference sequence). V lost 3 bases to trimming and J lost 8 bases, with 10 bases between them. The CDR3 length is 11 residues.